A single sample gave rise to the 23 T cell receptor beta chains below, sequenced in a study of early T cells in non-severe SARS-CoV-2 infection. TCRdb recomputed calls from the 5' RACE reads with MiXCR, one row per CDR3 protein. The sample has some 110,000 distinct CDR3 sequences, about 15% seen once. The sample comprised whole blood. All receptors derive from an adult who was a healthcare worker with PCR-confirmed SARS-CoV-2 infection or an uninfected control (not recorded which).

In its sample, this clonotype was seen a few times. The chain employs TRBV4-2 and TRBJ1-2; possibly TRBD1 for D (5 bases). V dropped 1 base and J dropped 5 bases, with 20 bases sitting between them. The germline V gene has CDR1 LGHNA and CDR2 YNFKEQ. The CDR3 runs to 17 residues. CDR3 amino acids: CASSQGEAGQSLYGYTF. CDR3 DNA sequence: TGTGCCAGCAGCCAAGGGGAGGCAGGGCAGAGCCTTTATGGCTACACCTTC.

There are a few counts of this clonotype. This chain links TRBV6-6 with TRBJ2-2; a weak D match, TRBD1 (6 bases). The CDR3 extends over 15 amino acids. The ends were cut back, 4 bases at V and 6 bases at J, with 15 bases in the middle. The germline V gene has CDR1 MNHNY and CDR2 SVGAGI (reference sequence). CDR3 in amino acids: CASSSYRAIAGELFF. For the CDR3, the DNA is TGTGCCAGCAGTTCCTACAGGGCTATAGCCGGGGAGCTGTTTTTT.

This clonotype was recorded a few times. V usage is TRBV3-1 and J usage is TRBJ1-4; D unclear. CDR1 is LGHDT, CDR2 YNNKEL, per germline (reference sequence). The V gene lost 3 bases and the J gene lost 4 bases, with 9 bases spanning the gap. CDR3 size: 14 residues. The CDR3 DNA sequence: TGTGCCAGCAGCCAGCGGGTTTTTAATGAAAAACTGTTTTTT. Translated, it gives CASSQRVFNEKLFF.

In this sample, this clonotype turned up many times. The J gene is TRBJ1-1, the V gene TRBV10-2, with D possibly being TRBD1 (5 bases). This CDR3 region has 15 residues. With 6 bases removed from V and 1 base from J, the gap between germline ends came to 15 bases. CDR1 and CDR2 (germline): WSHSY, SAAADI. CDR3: CASREDLGQNTEAFF. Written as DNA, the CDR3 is TGCGCCAGCAGGGAAGATCTTGGACAGAACACTGAAGCTTTCTTT.

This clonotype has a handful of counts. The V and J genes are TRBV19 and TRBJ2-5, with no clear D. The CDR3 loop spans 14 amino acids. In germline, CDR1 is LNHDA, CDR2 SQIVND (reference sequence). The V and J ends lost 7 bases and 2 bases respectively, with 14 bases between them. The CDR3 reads CASTKGLRQETQYF. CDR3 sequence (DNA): TGTGCCAGTACCAAAGGATTGCGACAAGAGACCCAGTACTTC. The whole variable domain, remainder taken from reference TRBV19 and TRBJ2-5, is DGGITQSPKYLFRKEGQNVTLSCEQNLNHDAMYWYRQDPGQGLRLIYYSQIVNDFQKGDIAEGYSVSREKKESFPLTVTSAQKNPTAFYLCASTKGLRQETQYFGPGTRLLVL.

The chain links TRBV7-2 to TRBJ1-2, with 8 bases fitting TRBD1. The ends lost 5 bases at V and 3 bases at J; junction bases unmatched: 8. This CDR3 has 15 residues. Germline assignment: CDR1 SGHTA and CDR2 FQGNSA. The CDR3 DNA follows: TGTGCCAGCAGCCTACCCGAACAGGGGGACTATGGCTACACCTTC. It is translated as CASSLPEQGDYGYTF.

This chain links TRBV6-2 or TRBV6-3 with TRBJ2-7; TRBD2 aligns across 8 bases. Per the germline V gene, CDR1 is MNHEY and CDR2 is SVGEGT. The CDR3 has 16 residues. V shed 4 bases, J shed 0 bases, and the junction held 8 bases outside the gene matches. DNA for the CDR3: TGTGCCAGCAGTTCCCCTCCAGGGACTAGCTCCTACGAGCAGTACTTC. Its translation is CASSSPPGTSSYEQYF.

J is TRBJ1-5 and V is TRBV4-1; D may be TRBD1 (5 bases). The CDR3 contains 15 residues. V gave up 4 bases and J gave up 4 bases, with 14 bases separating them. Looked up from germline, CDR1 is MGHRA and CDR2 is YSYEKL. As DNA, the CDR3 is TGCGCCAGCAGCCCACTTACTACAGGTAATCAGCCCCAGCATTTT. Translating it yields CASSPLTTGNQPQHF.

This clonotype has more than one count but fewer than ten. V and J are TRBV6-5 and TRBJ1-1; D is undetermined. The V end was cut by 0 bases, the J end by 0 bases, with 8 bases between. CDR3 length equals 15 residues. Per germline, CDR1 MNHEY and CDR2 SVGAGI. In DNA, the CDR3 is TGTGCCAGCAGTTACTCGCGGCGGATGAACACTGAAGCTTTCTTT. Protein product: CASSYSRRMNTEAFF.

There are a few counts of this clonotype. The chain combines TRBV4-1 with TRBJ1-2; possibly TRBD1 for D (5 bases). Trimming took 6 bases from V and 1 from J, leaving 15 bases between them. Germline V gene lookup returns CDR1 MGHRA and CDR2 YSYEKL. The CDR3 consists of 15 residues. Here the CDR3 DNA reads TGCGCCAGCAGTCGGGGACTGGAGAGTAACTATGGCTACACCTTC. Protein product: CASSRGLESNYGYTF.

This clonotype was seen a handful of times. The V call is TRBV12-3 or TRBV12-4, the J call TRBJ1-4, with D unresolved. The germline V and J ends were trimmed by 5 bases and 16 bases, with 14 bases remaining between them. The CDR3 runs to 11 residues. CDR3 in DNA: TGTGCCAGCAGTGCTTCCGGGAAGGCGTTTTTT. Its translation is CASSASGKAFF.

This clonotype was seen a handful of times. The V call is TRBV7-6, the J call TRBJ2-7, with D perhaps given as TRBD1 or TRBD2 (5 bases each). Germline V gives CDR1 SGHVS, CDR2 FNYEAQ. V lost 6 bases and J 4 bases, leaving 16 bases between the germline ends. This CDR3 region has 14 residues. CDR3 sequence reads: CASSSGTADYEQYF. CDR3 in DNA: TGTGCCAGCAGTTCCGGGACGGCCGATTACGAGCAGTACTTC.

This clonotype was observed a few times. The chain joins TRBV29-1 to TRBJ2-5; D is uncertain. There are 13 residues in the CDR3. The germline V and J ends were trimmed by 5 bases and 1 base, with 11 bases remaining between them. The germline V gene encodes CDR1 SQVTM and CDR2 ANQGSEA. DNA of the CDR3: TGCAGCGTTCGTGACACCTCCCAAGAGACCCAGTACTTC. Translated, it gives CSVRDTSQETQYF.

CDR3 residues: CASSIRQGLEETQYF. DNA of the CDR3: TGTGCCAGTAGTATCCGACAGGGGTTGGAAGAGACCCAGTACTTC. This rearrangement joins TRBV19 to TRBJ2-5; TRBD1 agrees at 8 bases. The CDR3 is 15 residues long. The V and J ends lost 3 bases and 3 bases, in that order; junction bases with no gene match: 6. Germline V CDR1 and CDR2: LNHDA, SQIVND (reference sequence). Together with reference TRBV19 and TRBJ2-5, the CDR3 gives the full variable domain: DGGITQSPKYLFRKEGQNVTLSCEQNLNHDAMYWYRQDPGQGLRLIYYSQIVNDFQKGDIAEGYSVSREKKESFPLTVTSAQKNPTAFYLCASSIRQGLEETQYFGPGTRLLVL.

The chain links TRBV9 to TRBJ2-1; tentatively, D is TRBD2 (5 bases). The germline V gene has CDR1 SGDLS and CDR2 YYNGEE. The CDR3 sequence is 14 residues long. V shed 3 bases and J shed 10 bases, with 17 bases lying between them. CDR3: CASSGTEVIREQFF. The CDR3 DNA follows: TGTGCCAGCAGCGGGACTGAAGTTATACGGGAGCAGTTCTTC. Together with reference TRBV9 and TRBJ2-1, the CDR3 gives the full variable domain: DSGVTQTPKHLITATGQRVTLRCSPRSGDLSVYWYQQSLDQGLQFLIQYYNGEERAKGNILERFSAQQFPDLHSELNLSSLELGDSALYFCASSGTEVIREQFFGPGTRLTVL.

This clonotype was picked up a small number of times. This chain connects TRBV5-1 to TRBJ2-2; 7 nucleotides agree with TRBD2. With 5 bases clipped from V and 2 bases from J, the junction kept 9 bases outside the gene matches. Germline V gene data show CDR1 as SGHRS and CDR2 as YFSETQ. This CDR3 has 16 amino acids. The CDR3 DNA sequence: TGCGCCAGCAGGAAACCGGGACTACTCAACACCGGGGAGCTGTTTTTT. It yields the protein CASRKPGLLNTGELFF.

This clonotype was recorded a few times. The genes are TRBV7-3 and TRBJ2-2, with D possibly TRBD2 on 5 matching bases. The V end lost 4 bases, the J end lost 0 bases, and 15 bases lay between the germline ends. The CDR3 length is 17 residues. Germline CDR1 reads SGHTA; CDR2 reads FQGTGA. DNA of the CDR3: TGTGCCAGCAGCTCAACGGGGAGCGGCGCGAACACCGGGGAGCTGTTTTTT. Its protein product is CASSSTGSGANTGELFF.

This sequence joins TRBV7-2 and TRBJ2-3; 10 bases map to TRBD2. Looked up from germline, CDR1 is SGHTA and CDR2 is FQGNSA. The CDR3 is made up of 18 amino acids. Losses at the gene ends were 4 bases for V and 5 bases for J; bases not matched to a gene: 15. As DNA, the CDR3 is TGTGCCAGCAGCTCTCTGAGAATGGAGCGGGGGGGCGTAGATACGCAGTATTTT. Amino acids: CASSSLRMERGGVDTQYF.

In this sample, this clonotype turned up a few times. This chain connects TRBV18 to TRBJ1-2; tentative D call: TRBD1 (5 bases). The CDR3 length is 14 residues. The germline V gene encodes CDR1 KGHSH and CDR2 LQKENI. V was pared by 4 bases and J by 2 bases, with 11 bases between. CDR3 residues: CASSREGLNYGYTF. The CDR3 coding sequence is TGTGCCAGCTCACGGGAGGGGCTGAACTATGGCTACACCTTC.

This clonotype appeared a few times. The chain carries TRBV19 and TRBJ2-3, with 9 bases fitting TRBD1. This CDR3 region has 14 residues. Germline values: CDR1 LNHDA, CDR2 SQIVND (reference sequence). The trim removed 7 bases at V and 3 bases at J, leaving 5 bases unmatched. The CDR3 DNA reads TGTGCCAGTACTGGGACAGGGCGAACAGATACGCAGTATTTT. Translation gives CASTGTGRTDTQYF.

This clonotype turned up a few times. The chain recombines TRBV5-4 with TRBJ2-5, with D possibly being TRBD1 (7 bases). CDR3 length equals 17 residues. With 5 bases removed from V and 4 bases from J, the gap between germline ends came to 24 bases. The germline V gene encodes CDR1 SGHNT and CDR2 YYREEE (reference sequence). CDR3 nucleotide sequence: TGTGCCAGCAGTTCGGGGACGAGACAGGGAGGAGGAGAGACCCAGTACTTC. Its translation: CASSSGTRQGGGETQYF.

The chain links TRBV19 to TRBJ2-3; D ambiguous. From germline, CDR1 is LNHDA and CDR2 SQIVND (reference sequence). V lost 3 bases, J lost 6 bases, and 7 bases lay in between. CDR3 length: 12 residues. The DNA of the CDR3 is TGTGCCAGTAGTATTAGCAGGGATACGCAGTATTTT. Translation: CASSISRDTQYF.

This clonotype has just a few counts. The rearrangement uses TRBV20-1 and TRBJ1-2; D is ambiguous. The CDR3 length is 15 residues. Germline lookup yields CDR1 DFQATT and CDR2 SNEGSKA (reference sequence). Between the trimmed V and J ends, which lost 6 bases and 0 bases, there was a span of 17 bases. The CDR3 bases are TGCAGTGCCCCAGCGGCGGACCTAGCTAACTATGGCTACACCTTC. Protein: CSAPAADLANYGYTF.